The clone carrying this TCR beta chain came up many times. The sample is drawn from a study of regulatory T cells in long-lasting Graves disease. Arm-PCR of CDR3 regions with iRepertoire HTBI primers generated TCR beta libraries. TCRdb independently ran MiXCR on the multiplex PCR reads; one entry per CDR3 protein. The data hold about 430,000 distinct CDR3 sequences, with roughly a fifth observed a single time. CDR1 is MDHEN, CDR2 SYDVKM, per germline. Trimming removed 6 bases from V and 7 bases from J; junction bases left unmatched: 6. The CDR3 is 13 residues long. Indicated time point: persistent/refractory GD, antithyroid drugs over 5 years with positive TRAb. Construction of the TCR library relied on RNA isolated from PBMCs.

The chain uses TRBV28 and TRBJ2-7; 10 nucleotides line up with TRBD2. Sequences were derived from peripheral blood mononuclear cells (PBMCs), sampled when the disease was refractory, from a patient treated with antithyroid drugs. The origin of this receptor is a female donor with Graves disease. The CDR3 nucleotides read TGTGCCAGCAGGCTAGCGGGAGTTCATGAGCAGTACTTC. It yields the protein CASRLAGVHEQYF. The whole variable domain, filled in from reference TRBV28 and TRBJ2-7, reads DVKVTQSSRYLVKRTGEKVFLECVQDMDHENMFWYRQDPGLGLRLIYFSYDVKMKEKGDIPEGYSVSREKKERFSLILESASTNQTSMYLCASRLAGVHEQYFGPGTRLTVT.